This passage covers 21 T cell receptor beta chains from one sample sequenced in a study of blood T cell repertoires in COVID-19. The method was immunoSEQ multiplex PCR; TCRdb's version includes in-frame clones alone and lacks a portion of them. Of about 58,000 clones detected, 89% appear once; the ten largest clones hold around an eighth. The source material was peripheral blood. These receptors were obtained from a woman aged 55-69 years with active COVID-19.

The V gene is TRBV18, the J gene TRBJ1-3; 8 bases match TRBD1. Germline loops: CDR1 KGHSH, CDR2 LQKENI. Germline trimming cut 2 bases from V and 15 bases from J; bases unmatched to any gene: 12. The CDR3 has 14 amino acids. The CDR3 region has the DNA TGTGCCAGCTCACCAAACTCCGGACAGGGCATCCCATATTTT. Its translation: CASSPNSGQGIPYF.

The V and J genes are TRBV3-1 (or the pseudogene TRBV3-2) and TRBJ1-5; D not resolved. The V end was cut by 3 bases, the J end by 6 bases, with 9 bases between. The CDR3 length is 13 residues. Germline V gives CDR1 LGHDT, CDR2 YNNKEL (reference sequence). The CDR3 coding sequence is TGTGCCAGCAGCCATGGCAGAGGTCAGCCCCAGCATTTT. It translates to CASSHGRGQPQHF.

The CDR3 DNA is TGTGCCAGCAGCCTACAGACGGGGGTTGACTACGAGCAGTACTTC. Translating gives CASSLQTGVDYEQYF. The V gene is TRBV4-2, the J gene TRBJ2-7; D possibly corresponds to TRBD2 (6 bases). Trimming took 4 bases from V and 3 from J, leaving 16 bases between them. The CDR3 extends over 15 amino acids. Per germline, CDR1 LGHNA and CDR2 YNFKEQ.

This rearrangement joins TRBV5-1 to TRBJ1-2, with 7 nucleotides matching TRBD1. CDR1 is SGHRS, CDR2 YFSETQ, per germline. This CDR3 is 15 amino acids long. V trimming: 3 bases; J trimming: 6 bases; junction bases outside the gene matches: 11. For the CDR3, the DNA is TGCGCCAGCAGCTCGTTCGCAGGGGGGCTTAATGGCTACACCTTC. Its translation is CASSSFAGGLNGYTF.

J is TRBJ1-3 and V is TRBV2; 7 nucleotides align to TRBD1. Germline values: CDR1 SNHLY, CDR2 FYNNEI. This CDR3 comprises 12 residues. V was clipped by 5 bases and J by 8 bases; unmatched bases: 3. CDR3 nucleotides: TGTGCCAGCAGTCGACAGGGAGACACCATATATTTT. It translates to CASSRQGDTIYF.

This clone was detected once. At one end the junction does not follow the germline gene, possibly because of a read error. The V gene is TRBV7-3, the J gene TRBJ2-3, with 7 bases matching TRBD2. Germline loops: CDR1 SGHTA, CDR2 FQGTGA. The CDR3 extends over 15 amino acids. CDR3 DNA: TGTGCCAGCAGCCCACAACCGACTAGCAAAGATACGCAGTATTTT. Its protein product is CASSPQPTSKDTQYF.

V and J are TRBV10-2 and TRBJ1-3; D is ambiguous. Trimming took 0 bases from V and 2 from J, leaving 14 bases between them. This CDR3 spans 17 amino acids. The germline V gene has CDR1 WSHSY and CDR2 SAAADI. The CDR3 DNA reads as TGCGCCAGCAGTGAGTCAGCAGGTTCCCTTCCTGGAAACACCATATATTTT. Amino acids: CASSESAGSLPGNTIYF.

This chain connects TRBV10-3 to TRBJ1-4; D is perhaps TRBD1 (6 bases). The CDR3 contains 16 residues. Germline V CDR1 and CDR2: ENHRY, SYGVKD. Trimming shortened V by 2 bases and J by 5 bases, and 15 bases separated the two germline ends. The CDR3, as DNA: TGTGCCATCAGTGAGGCTGTCAGGGGCGGAAATGAAAAACTGTTTTTT. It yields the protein CAISEAVRGGNEKLFF.

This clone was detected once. CDR3 sequence (DNA): TGTGCCAGCAGCTTTCGGGACAGGTTCCCCAATGAGCAGTTCTTC. Translation: CASSFRDRFPNEQFF. This sequence joins TRBV7-9 and TRBJ2-1, with TRBD1 matching over 8 bases. With 3 bases clipped from V and 6 bases from J, the junction kept 7 bases outside the gene matches. Germline V CDR1 and CDR2: SEHNR, FQNEAQ (reference sequence). This CDR3 contains 15 residues.

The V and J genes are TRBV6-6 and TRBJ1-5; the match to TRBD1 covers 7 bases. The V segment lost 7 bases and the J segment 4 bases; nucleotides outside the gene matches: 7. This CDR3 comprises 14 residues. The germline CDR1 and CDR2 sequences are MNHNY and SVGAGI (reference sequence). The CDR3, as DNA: TGTGCCAGCAATAAACCAGGGGGGAATCAGCCCCAGCATTTT. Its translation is CASNKPGGNQPQHF.

The CDR3 protein is CASSSPGLAEETQYF. Written as DNA, the CDR3 is TGTGCCAGCAGCTCGCCGGGACTAGCGGAAGAGACCCAGTACTTC. The rearrangement uses TRBV5-4 and TRBJ2-5; 11 bases align to TRBD2. Trimming removed 3 bases from V and 3 bases from J; junction bases left unmatched: 4. The CDR3 runs to 15 residues. The V gene's germline CDR1 is SGHNT and CDR2 YYREEE (reference sequence).

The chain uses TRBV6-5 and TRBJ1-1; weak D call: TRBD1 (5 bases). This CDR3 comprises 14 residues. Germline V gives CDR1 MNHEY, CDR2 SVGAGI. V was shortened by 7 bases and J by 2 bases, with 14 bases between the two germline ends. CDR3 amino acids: CASIGPGINTEAFF. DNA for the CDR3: TGTGCCAGCATCGGTCCAGGGATCAACACTGAAGCTTTCTTT.

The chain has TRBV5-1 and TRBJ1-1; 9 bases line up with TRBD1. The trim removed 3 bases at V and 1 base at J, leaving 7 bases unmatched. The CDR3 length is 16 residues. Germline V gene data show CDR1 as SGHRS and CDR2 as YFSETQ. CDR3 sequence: CASSSPRDRENTEAFF. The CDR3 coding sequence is TGCGCCAGCAGCTCGCCTCGGGACAGGGAGAACACTGAAGCTTTCTTT. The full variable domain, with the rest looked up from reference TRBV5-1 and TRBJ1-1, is KAGVTQTPRYLIKTRGQQVTLSCSPISGHRSVSWYQQTPGQGLQFLFEYFSETQRNKGNFPGRFSGRQFSNSRSEMNVSTLELGDSALYLCASSSPRDRENTEAFFGQGTRLTVV.

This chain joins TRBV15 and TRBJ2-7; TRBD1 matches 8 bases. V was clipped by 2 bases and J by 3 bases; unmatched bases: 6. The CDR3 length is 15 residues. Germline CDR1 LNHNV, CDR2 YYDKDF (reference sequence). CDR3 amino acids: CATSRPGQDRYEQYF. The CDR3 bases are TGTGCCACCAGCAGACCGGGACAGGACCGCTACGAGCAGTACTTC.

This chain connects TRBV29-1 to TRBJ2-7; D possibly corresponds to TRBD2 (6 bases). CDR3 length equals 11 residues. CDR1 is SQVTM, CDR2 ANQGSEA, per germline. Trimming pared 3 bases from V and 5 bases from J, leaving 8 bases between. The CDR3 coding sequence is TGCAGCGTTGATGGCGGGAACGAGCAGTACTTC. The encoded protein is CSVDGGNEQYF.

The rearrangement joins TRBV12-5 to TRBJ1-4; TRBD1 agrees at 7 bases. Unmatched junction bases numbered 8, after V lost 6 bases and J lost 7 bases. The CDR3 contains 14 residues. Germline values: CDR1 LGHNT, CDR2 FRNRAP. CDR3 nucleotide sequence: TGTGCTAGTGGGGGCAGGGGGGCAGTTGAAAAACTGTTTTTT. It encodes CASGGRGAVEKLFF. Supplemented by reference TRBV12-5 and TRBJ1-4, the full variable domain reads DARVTQTPRHKVTEMGQEVTMRCQPILGHNTVFWYRQTMMQGLELLAYFRNRAPLDDSGMPKDRFSAEMPDATLATLKIQPSEPRDSAVYFCASGGRGAVEKLFFGSGTQLSVL.

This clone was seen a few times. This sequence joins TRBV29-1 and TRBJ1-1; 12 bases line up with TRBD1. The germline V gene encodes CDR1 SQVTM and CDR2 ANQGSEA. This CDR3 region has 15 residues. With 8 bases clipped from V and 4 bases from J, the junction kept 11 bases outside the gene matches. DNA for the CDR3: TGCAGCTCGGGACAGGGGGCTGGGTTCGGCACTGAAGCTTTCTTT. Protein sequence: CSSGQGAGFGTEAFF.

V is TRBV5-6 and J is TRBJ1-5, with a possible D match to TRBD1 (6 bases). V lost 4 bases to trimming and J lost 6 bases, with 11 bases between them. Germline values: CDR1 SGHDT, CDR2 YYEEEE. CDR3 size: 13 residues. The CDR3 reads CASSLSQGQPQHF. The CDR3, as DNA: TGTGCCAGCAGCCTTTCACAGGGTCAGCCCCAGCATTTT.

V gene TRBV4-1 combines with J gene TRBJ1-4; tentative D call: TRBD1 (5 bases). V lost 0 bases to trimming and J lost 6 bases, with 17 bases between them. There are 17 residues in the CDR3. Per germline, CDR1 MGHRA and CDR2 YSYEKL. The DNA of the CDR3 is TGCGCCAGCAGCCAAGAACCCTCGACAGCGACCTATGAAAAACTGTTTTTT. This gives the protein CASSQEPSTATYEKLFF.

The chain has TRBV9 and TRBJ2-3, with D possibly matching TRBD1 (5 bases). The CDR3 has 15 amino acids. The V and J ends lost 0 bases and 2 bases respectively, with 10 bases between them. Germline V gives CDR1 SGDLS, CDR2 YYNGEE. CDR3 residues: CASSVAGIPTDTQYF. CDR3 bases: TGTGCCAGCAGCGTAGCAGGGATTCCCACAGATACGCAGTATTTT.

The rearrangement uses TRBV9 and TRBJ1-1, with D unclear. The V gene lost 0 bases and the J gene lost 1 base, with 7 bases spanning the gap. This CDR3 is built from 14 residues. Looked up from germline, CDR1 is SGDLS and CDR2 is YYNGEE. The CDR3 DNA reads TGTGCCAGCAGCGTAGCTACGAGGAACACTGAAGCTTTCTTT. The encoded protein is CASSVATRNTEAFF.